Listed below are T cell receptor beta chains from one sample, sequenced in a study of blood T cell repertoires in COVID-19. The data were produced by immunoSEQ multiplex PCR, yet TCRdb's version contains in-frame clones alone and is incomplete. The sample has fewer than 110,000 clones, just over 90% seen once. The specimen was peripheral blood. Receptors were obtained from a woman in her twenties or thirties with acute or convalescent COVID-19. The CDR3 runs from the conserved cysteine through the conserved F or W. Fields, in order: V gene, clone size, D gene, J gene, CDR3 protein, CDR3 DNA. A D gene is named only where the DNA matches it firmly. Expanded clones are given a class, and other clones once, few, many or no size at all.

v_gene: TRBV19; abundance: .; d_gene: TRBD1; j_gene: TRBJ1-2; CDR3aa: CASWTGGYGYTF; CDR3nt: TGTGCCAGTTGGACAGGAGGATATGGCTACACCTTC
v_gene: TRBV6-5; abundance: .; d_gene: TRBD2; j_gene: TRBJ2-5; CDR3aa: CARGGLAGFQETQYF; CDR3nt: TGTGCCAGGGGCGGACTAGCGGGATTCCAAGAGACCCAGTACTTC
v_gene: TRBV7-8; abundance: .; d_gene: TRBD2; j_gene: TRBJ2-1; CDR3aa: CASSPDPSGGFVNEQFF; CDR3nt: TGTGCCAGCAGCCCGGATCCTAGCGGGGGGTTCGTAAATGAGCAGTTCTTC
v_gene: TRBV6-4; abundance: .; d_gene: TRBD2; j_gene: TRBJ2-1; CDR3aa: CASSDSGGRNEQFF; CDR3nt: TGTGCCAGCAGTGACTCCGGGGGGAGGAATGAGCAGTTCTTC
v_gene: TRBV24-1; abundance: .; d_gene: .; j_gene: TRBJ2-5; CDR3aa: CATSDLRQGKETQYF; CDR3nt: TGTGCCACCAGTGATTTACGCCAGGGGAAGGAGACCCAGTACTTC
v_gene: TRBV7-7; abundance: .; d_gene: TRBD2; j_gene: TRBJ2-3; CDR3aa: CASSAGTSGGDTQYF; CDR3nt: TGTGCTAGCAGCGCCGGGACTAGCGGGGGAGATACGCAGTATTTT
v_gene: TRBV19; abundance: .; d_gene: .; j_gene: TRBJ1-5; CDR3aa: CASSTHHDRIWQPQHF; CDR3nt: TGTGCCAGTAGTACTCACCACGACAGAATTTGGCAGCCCCAGCATTTT
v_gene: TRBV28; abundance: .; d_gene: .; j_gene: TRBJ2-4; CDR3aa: CASSLFVGLAKNIQYF; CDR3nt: TGTGCCAGCAGCTTGTTTGTTGGCTTAGCCAAAAACATTCAGTACTTC
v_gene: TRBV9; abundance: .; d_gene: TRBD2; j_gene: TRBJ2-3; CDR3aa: CASSAIGLAASTDTQYF; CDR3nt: TGTGCCAGCAGCGCGATAGGACTAGCGGCTAGCACAGATACGCAGTATTTT
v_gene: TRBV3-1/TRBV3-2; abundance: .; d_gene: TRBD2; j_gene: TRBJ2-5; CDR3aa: CASSQTVGGRRETQYF; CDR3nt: TGTGCCAGCAGCCAGACGGTGGGCGGGAGGAGGGAGACCCAGTACTTC
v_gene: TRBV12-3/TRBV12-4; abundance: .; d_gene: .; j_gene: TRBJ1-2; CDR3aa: CASSLGQNYGYTF; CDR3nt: TGTGCCAGCAGTTTAGGGCAGAACTATGGCTACACCTTC
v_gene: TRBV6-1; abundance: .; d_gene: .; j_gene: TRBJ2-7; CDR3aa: CASSEEQGTPYEQYF; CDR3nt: TGTGCCAGCAGTGAAGAACAGGGCACCCCCTACGAGCAGTACTTC
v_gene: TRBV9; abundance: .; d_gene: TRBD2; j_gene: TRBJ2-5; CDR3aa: CASSSLSGGAQETQYF; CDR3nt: TGTGCCAGCAGCTCATTAAGCGGGGGGGCCCAAGAGACCCAGTACTTC
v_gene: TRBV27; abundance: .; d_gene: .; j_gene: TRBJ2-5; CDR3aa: CASSHEYQETQYF; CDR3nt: TGTGCCAGCAGTCACGAGTACCAAGAGACCCAGTACTTC
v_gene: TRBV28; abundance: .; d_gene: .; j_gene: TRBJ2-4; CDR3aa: CASRGTDSKNIQYF; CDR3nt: TGTGCCAGCAGGGGAACGGACAGCAAAAACATTCAGTACTTC
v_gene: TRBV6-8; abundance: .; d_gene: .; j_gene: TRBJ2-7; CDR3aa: CASLDPRRGPTEEQYF; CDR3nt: TGTGCCAGCTTGGACCCGCGGCGGGGACCTACGGAGGAGCAGTACTTC
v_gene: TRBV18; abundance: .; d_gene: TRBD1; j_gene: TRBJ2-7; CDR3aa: CASSPTGVPQNEQYF; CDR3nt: TGTGCCAGCTCCCCCACAGGGGTGCCCCAGAACGAGCAGTACTTC
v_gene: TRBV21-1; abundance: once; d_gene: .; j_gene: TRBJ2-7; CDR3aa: CASSAEGGILCEQYF; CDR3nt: TGTGCCAGCAGCGCAGAGGGCGGGATACTATGCGAGCAGTACTTC
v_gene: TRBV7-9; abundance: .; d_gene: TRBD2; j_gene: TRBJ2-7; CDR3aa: CASSPGVSGGHEQYF; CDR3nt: TGTGCCAGCAGCCCTGGGGTTAGCGGGGGGCACGAGCAGTACTTC
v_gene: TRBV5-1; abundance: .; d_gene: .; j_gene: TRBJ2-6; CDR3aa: CASSRTGNSGANVLTF; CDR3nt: TGCGCCAGCAGCAGAACAGGGAACTCTGGGGCCAACGTCCTGACTTTC
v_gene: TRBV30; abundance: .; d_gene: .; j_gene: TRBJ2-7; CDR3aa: CAIGQFFNEQYF; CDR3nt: TGTGCCATCGGTCAATTCTTTAACGAGCAGTACTTC
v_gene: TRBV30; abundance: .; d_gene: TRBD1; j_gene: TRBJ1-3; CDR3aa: CAWMHPDRRDTIYF; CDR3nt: TGTGCCTGGATGCATCCGGACAGGAGGGACACCATATATTTT
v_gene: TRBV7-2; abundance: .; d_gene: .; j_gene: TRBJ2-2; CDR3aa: CASSLVTGDTGELFF; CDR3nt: TGTGCCAGCAGCTTAGTGACAGGAGATACCGGGGAGCTGTTTTTT
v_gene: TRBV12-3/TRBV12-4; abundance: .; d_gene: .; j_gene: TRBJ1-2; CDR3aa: CASLLAGSYGYTF; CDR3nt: TGTGCCAGCCTCCTGGCAGGGTCCTATGGCTACACCTTC
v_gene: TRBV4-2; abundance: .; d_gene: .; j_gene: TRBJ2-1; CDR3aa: CASSQETGRGNEQFF; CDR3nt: TGTGCCAGCAGCCAAGAAACGGGTAGGGGCAATGAGCAGTTCTTC
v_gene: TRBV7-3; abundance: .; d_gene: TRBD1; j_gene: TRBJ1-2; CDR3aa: CASRDRVNYGYTF; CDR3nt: TGTGCCAGCAGGGACAGGGTTAACTATGGCTACACCTTC
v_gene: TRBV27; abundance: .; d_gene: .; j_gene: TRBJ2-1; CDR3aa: CASRGSSYNEQFF; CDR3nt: TGTGCCAGCAGGGGGAGCTCCTACAATGAGCAGTTCTTC
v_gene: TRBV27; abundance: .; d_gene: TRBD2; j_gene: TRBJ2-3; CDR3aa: CASSLRAGGPGDTQYF; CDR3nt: TGTGCCAGCAGTTTAAGAGCGGGGGGGCCGGGAGATACGCAGTATTTT
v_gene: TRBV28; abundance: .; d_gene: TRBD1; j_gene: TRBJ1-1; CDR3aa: CASSLLQGAVTEAFF; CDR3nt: TGTGCCAGCAGTTTATTACAGGGGGCTGTCACTGAAGCTTTCTTT
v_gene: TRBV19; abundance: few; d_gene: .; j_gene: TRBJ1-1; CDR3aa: CATSMSRDTEAFF; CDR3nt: TGTGCCACTAGTATGTCCAGGGACACTGAAGCTTTCTTT